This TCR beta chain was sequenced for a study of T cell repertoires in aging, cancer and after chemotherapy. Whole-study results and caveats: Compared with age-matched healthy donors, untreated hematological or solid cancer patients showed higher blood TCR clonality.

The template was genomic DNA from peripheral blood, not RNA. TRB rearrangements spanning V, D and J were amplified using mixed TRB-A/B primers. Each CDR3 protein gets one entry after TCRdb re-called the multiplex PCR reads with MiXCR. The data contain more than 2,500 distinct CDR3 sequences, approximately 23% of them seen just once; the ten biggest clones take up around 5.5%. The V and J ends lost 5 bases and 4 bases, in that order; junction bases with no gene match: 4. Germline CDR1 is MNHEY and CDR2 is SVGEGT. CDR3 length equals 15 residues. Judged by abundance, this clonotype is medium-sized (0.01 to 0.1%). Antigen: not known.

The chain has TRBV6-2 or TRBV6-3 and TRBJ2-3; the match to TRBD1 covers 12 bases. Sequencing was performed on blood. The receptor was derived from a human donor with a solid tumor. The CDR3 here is CASSTGTGGADTQYF. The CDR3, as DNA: TGTGCCAGCAGTACCGGGACAGGGGGCGCAGATACGCAGTATTTT.